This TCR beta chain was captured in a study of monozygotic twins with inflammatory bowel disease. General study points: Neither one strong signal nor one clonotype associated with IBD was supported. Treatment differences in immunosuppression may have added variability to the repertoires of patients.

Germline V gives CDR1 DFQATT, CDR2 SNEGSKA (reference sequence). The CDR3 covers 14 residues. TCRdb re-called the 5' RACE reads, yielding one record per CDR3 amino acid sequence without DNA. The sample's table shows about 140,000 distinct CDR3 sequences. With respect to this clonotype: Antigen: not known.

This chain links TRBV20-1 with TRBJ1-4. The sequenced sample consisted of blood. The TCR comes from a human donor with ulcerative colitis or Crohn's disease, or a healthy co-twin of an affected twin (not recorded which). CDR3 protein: CSASIQTTNEKLFF.